The present T cell receptor beta chain was sequenced within a study of blood T cell repertoires in COVID-19. As for the study in general: Sample material is recorded as cDNA or gDNA derived from T cells, B-cell-depleted T cells, or PBMCs.

CDR1 is SGHRS and CDR2 is YFSETQ in the germline V gene. This CDR3 has 14 amino acids. Trimming took 2 bases from V and 5 from J; bases not matched to a gene: 5. Generated by immunoSEQ multiplex PCR, the TCRdb table keeps only in-frame clones and is missing some. The sample comprises 45,000 or so clones, roughly 88% of which are singletons, and roughly 30% rests with the top ten. This clonotype originated in a woman aged 80 or over with acute or convalescent COVID-19. Sample: peripheral blood. The rearrangement joins TRBV5-1 to TRBJ1-1; 8 bases map to TRBD1. The CDR3 reads CASSLGQGGTEAFF. The CDR3 nucleotides are TGCGCCAGCAGCTTAGGACAGGGTGGAACTGAAGCTTTCTTT.